A single sample gave rise to the 17 T cell receptor beta chains below, sequenced in a study of naive and memory T cell subsets. An equimolar mix of two oligonucleotides served as the beta constant-region primer for TRBC1 and TRBC2. The ligated cDNA underwent four PCR rounds using SP2 and nested alpha and beta constant-region primers. TCRdb redid the calling of the UMI-ligation and nested PCR reads with MiXCR, one entry per CDR3 protein. The data hold 130,000 to 150,000 distinct CDR3 sequences, with about 23% observed a single time. Antigen specificity for these receptors is unknown. Study-wide results and limits: Possibly reflecting memory cells re-expressing CD45RA, a few larger clonotypes occurred in naive repertoires, especially CD8.

Sequences were obtained from naive CD4+ T cells from blood. The receptors come from a human donor in good health.

In this sample, this clonotype turned up many times. V usage is TRBV6-5 and J usage is TRBJ1-1, with 8 bases that match TRBD1. The length of the CDR3 is 17 residues. CDR1 MNHEY and CDR2 SVGAGI come from the germline V gene. Trimming removed 2 bases from V and 4 bases from J; junction bases left unmatched: 12. CDR3 sequence reads: CASSYLQMGQVSTEAFF. CDR3 sequence (DNA): TGTGCCAGCAGTTACCTTCAAATGGGACAGGTGAGCACTGAAGCTTTCTTT.

The chain links TRBV11-2 to TRBJ2-7, with TRBD2 identical over 8 bases. Trimming removed 4 bases from V and 4 bases from J; junction bases left unmatched: 6. The CDR3 extends over 14 amino acids. Germline V gives CDR1 SGHAT, CDR2 FQNNGV. The CDR3 region has the DNA TGTGCCAGCAGCTCAACTAGCGGCACTTACGAGCAGTACTTC. Translated: CASSSTSGTYEQYF.

The table lists this clonotype with many counts. The chain uses TRBV29-1 and TRBJ2-1, with D perhaps matching TRBD1 (7 bases). Germline V gene sequence: CDR1 SQVTM, CDR2 ANQGSEA. The CDR3 totals 16 residues. Deletions cut 7 bases from V and 0 bases from J, with 19 bases between. CDR3: CSARGTAAASYNEQFF. The CDR3 DNA follows: TGCAGCGCCCGGGGGACAGCGGCCGCCTCCTACAATGAGCAGTTCTTC.

In this sample, this clonotype turned up a few times. The rearrangement links TRBV29-1 to TRBJ2-1, with TRBD2 identical over 9 bases. Germline CDR1 is SQVTM and CDR2 is ANQGSEA. The CDR3 runs 14 residues. The V and J ends lost 1 base and 8 bases, in that order; junction bases with no gene match: 6. The CDR3 DNA sequence: TGCAGCGTTGAAGGTCTAGCGGGAACGTATGAGCAGTTCTTC. This codes for CSVEGLAGTYEQFF.

This clonotype was seen a handful of times. The V gene is TRBV29-1, the J gene TRBJ2-7; no definite D call. This CDR3 spans 11 amino acids. CDR1 SQVTM and CDR2 ANQGSEA come from the germline V gene. Trimming shortened V by 5 bases and J by 3 bases, and 8 bases separated the two germline ends. This CDR3 is CSVNSLYEQYF. CDR3 nucleotide sequence: TGCAGCGTTAACTCCCTCTACGAGCAGTACTTC.

This chain links TRBV5-1 with TRBJ2-1; D remains ambiguous. Germline loops: CDR1 SGHRS, CDR2 YFSETQ. The CDR3 length is 17 residues. V lost 0 bases and J lost 0, with 13 bases in between. Written as DNA, the CDR3 is TGCGCCAGCAGCTTGGCCGGGCAGGTGTTCTCCTACAATGAGCAGTTCTTC. Translated, it gives CASSLAGQVFSYNEQFF.

The rearrangement uses TRBV20-1 and TRBJ2-5; D is possibly TRBD2 (5 bases). The CDR3 sequence is 15 residues long. In germline, CDR1 is DFQATT, CDR2 SNEGSKA (reference sequence). V dropped 3 bases and J dropped 4 bases, with 18 bases sitting between them. The CDR3 sequence is CSASPTNTRGETQYF. In DNA form, the CDR3 reads TGCAGTGCTAGTCCCACCAACACCCGGGGAGAGACCCAGTACTTC.

The sample holds a few counts of this clonotype. The chain has TRBV20-1 and TRBJ1-2, with a possible D match to TRBD1 (5 bases). V dropped 7 bases and J dropped 0 bases, with 15 bases sitting between them. Germline V gene sequence: CDR1 DFQATT, CDR2 SNEGSKA (reference sequence). The CDR3 has 14 residues. CDR3 amino acids: CSVSGKTSNYGYTF. The DNA of the CDR3 is TGCAGTGTGTCAGGGAAGACTTCTAACTATGGCTACACCTTC.

This clonotype has ten or more counts. V is TRBV7-9 and J is TRBJ2-6; 7 nucleotides match TRBD1. The germline V gene has CDR1 SEHNR and CDR2 FQNEAQ (reference sequence). Losses at the gene ends were 1 base for V and 1 base for J; bases not matched to a gene: 4. The CDR3 consists of 17 residues. For the CDR3, the DNA is TGTGCCAGCAGCTTAGGACAGGGAAGGTCTGGGGCCAACGTCCTGACTTTC. Protein sequence: CASSLGQGRSGANVLTF.

V gene TRBV7-2 combines with J gene TRBJ2-7, with D uncertain. The CDR3 spans 13 residues. From germline, CDR1 is SGHTA and CDR2 FQGNSA. Trimming left V 2 bases short and J 2 bases short, with 7 bases between. The CDR3 spells CASSLSATYEQYF. The CDR3 DNA is TGTGCCAGCAGCTTAAGCGCAACCTACGAGCAGTACTTC.

V and J are TRBV7-8 and TRBJ2-3, with TRBD1 matching over 11 bases. The CDR3 sequence is 15 residues long. The germline V gene encodes CDR1 SGHVS and CDR2 FQNEAQ. V shed 5 bases, J shed 1 base, and the junction held 2 bases outside the gene matches. CDR3: CASSAGQGGTDTQYF. CDR3 DNA sequence: TGTGCCAGCAGCGCGGGACAGGGGGGCACAGATACGCAGTATTTT.

This clonotype was observed at least ten times. The rearrangement uses TRBV12-5 and TRBJ2-1; no clear D. This CDR3 spans 15 amino acids. The germline V gene encodes CDR1 LGHNT and CDR2 FRNRAP. Trimming took off 3 bases at V and 3 bases at J, with 12 bases between the two ends. CDR3 coding DNA: TGTGCTAGTGGTTTTATAAGAAGCATCTACAATGAGCAGTTCTTC. This gives the protein CASGFIRSIYNEQFF.

This clonotype was seen more than once but under ten times. This chain joins TRBV9 and TRBJ1-6; D perhaps matches TRBD1 (6 bases). V lost 0 bases and J 10 bases, leaving 11 bases between the germline ends. From germline, CDR1 is SGDLS and CDR2 YYNGEE. The CDR3 has 14 amino acids. CDR3 region: CASSVEGGRSPLHF. CDR3 DNA: TGTGCCAGCAGCGTAGAGGGGGGCCGGTCACCCCTCCACTTT. Full variable domain (missing parts from reference TRBV9 and TRBJ1-6): DSGVTQTPKHLITATGQRVTLRCSPRSGDLSVYWYQQSLDQGLQFLIQYYNGEERAKGNILERFSAQQFPDLHSELNLSSLELGDSALYFCASSVEGGRSPLHFGNGTRLTVT.

This clonotype was seen a handful of times. The V call is TRBV7-9, the J call TRBJ1-2; D possibly corresponds to TRBD1 (5 bases). The CDR3 is 13 amino acids. Trimming left V 10 bases short and J 4 bases short, with 16 bases between. Germline V gives CDR1 SEHNR, CDR2 FQNEAQ (reference sequence). CDR3 protein: CATVRGEAYGYTF. For the CDR3, the DNA is TGTGCCACCGTTAGAGGGGAAGCCTATGGCTACACCTTC.

The V and J genes are TRBV18 and TRBJ1-5; 7 positions match TRBD1. This CDR3 region has 19 residues. The ends lost 3 bases at V and 0 bases at J; junction bases unmatched: 14. Germline assignment: CDR1 KGHSH and CDR2 LQKENI. DNA for the CDR3: TGTGCCAGCTCACCGTTGGGACAGCGGGGGGGATCTAGCAATCAGCCCCAGCATTTT. Translating it yields CASSPLGQRGGSSNQPQHF.

This clonotype has more than one count but fewer than ten. This rearrangement joins TRBV13 to TRBJ2-6; D is unresolved. The V end was cut by 0 bases, the J end by 1 base, with 4 bases between. This CDR3 is built from 15 residues. CDR1 and CDR2 (germline): PRHDT, FYEKMQ (reference sequence). Written as DNA, the CDR3 is TGTGCCAGCAGCTTAGGACAATCTGGGGCCAACGTCCTGACTTTC. Translated: CASSLGQSGANVLTF.

This clonotype came up a few times. This sequence joins TRBV3-1 and TRBJ1-1; no definite D call. The V gene lost 0 bases and the J gene lost 0 bases, with 5 bases spanning the gap. The CDR3 loop spans 14 amino acids. CDR1 is LGHDT and CDR2 is YNNKEL in the germline V gene (reference sequence). The DNA for the CDR3 is TGTGCCAGCAGCCAAGATTATGTGAACACTGAAGCTTTCTTT. Its protein is CASSQDYVNTEAFF.